This T cell receptor (beta chain) was observed in a study of cytomegalovirus exposure and HLA in healthy donors. Study results and limitations: Trimming of TCR beta V- and J-genes showed a link, identified in a later analysis, to a missense DCLRE1C variant. HLA allele associations emerged for roughly 16,000 TCR beta sequences in a later analysis, at 0.05 false discovery rate. Cytomegalovirus status was reportedly diagnosed by the classifier with high sensitivity and specificity.

Use of 60 Vbeta and 13 Jbeta primers characterized the PCR. Profiled with immunoSEQ multiplex PCR; TCRdb holds only in-frame clones, not every one. The sample carries some 180,000 clones, around 75% recorded once. At sampling all donors were nominally healthy, likely with unrecorded immune exposures. In regard to this clone: What it binds is unknown.

The CDR3 length is 16 residues. CDR1 is MNHEY, CDR2 SMNVEV, per germline (reference sequence). With 5 bases clipped from V and 5 bases from J, the junction kept 10 bases outside the gene matches. Sequencing used PBMCs. The TCR comes from a female donor in good health and CMV-seronegative. The rearrangement joins TRBV27 to TRBJ2-2; 8 bases are shared with TRBD2. The CDR3 sequence: CASSPGIRGGTGELFF. Written as DNA, the CDR3 is TGTGCCAGCAGTCCAGGCATCCGGGGGGGGACCGGGGAGCTGTTTTTT.